This section outlines one T cell receptor (beta chain) sequence together with its context. This specimen belongs to a study of blood T cell repertoires in COVID-19. For the study at large: COVID-19 samples collected from the United States, Italy and Spain covered acute and convalescent phases. In each case, the material was cDNA or gDNA derived from T cells, B-cell-depleted T cells, or PBMCs.

Only in-frame clones appear in the TCRdb table, and some are missing; sequencing was by immunoSEQ multiplex PCR. The repertoire consists of about 220,000 clones, with 70% to 90% occurring once and the leading ten covering around 3%. Germline V gene lookup returns CDR1 MDHEN and CDR2 SYDVKM. This CDR3 contains 15 residues. Germline trimming cut 6 bases from V and 3 bases from J; bases unmatched to any gene: 8. The material sequenced was peripheral blood. This receptor was obtained from a man between 45 and 60 years old who had recovered from COVID-19. The V and J genes are TRBV28 and TRBJ2-7; TRBD2 matches at 10 bases. The CDR3 DNA reads TGTGCCAGCAGCCTTCATCCTAGCGGGAGCTACGAGCAGTACTTC. Residues: CASSLHPSGSYEQYF.